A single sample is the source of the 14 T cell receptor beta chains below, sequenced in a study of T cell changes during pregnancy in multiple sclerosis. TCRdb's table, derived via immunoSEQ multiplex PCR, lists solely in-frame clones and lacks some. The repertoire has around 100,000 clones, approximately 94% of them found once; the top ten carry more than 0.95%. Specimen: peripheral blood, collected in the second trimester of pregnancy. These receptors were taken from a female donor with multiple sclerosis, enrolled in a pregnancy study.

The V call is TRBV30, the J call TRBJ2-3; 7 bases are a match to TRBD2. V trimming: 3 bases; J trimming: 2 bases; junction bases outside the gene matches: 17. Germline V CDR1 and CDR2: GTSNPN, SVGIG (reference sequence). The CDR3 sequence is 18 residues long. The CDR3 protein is CAWSPSARLAPFTDTQYF. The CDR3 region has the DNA TGTGCCTGGAGCCCATCCGCCAGACTAGCCCCCTTCACAGATACGCAGTATTTT.

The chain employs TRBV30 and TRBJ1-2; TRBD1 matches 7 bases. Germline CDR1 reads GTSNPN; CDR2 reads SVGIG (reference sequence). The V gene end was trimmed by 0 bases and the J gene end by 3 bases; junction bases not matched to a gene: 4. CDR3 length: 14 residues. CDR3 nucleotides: TGTGCCTGGAGTGTACTGGGGACAGACTATGGCTACACCTTC. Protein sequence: CAWSVLGTDYGYTF.

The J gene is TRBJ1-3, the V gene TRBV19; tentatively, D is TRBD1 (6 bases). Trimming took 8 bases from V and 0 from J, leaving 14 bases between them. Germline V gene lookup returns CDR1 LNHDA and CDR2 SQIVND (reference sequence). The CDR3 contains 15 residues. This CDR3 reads CASAKTGNSGNTIYF. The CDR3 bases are TGTGCCAGTGCCAAAACAGGGAACTCTGGAAACACCATATATTTT.

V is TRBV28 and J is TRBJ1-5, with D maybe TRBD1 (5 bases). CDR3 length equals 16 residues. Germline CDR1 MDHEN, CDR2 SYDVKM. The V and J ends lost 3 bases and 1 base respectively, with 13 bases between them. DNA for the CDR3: TGTGCCAGCAGTTTGGGGGGACTCGGGAGCAATCAGCCCCAGCATTTT. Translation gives CASSLGGLGSNQPQHF. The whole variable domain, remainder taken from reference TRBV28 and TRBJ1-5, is DVKVTQSSRYLVKRTGEKVFLECVQDMDHENMFWYRQDPGLGLRLIYFSYDVKMKEKGDIPEGYSVSREKKERFSLILESASTNQTSMYLCASSLGGLGSNQPQHFGDGTRLSIL.

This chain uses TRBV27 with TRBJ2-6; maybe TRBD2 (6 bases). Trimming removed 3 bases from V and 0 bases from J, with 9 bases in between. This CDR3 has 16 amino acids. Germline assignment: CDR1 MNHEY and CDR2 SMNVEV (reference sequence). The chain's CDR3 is CASSFGGPSGANVLTF. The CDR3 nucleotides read TGTGCCAGCAGTTTTGGAGGGCCCTCTGGGGCCAACGTCCTGACTTTC.

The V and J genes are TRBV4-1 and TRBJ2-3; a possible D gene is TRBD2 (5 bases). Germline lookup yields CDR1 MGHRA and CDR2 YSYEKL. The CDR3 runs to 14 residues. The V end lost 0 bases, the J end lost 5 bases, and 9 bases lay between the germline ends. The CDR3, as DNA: TGCGCCAGCAGCCAAGAACCCGGGGAAGATACGCAGTATTTT. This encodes CASSQEPGEDTQYF.

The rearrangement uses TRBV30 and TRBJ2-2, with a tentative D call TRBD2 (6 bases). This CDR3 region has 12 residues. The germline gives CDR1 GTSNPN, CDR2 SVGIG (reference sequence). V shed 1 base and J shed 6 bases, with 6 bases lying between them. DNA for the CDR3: TGTGCCTGGAGTGGCGGGGCCGGGGAGCTGTTTTTT. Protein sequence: CAWSGGAGELFF.

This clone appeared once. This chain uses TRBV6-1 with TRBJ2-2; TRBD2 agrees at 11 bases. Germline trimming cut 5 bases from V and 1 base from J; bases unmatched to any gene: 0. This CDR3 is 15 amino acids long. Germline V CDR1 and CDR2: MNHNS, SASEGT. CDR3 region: CASSTSGRNTGELFF. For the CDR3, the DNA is TGTGCCAGCAGTACTAGCGGGAGGAACACCGGGGAGCTGTTTTTT.

The chain's CDR3 is CASSPETGQGRLDGYTF. DNA of the CDR3: TGTGCCAGCTCACCAGAAACTGGACAGGGGCGGTTGGATGGCTACACCTTC. The gene calls are TRBV18 and TRBJ1-2, with TRBD1 matching 9 bases. Trimming removed 2 bases from V and 6 bases from J; junction bases left unmatched: 13. Germline CDR1 is KGHSH and CDR2 is LQKENI. This CDR3 region has 17 residues.

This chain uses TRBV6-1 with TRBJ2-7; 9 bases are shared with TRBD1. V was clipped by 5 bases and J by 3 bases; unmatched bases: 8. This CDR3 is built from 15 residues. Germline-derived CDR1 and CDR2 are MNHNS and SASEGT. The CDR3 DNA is TGTGCCAGCAGTCCTTTACAGGGGGCTTTCTACGAGCAGTACTTC. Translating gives CASSPLQGAFYEQYF.

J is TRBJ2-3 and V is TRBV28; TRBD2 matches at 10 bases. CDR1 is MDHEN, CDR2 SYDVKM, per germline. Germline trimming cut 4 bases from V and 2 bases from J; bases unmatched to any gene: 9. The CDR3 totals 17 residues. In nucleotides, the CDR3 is TGTGCCAGCAGTTCACCAGCACTAGCGGGGTTCACAGATACGCAGTATTTT. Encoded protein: CASSSPALAGFTDTQYF.

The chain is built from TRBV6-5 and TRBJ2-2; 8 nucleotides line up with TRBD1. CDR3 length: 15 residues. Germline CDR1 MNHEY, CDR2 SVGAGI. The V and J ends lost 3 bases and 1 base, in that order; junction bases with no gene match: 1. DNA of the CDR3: TGTGCCAGCAGTTATGGGACAGGGAACACCGGGGAGCTGTTTTTT. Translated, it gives CASSYGTGNTGELFF.

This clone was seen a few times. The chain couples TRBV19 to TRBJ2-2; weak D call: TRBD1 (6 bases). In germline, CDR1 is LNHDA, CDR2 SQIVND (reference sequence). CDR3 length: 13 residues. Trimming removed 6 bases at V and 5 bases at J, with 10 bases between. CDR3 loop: CASSRQVTGELFF. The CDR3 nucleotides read TGTGCCAGTAGCAGACAGGTGACCGGGGAGCTGTTTTTT.

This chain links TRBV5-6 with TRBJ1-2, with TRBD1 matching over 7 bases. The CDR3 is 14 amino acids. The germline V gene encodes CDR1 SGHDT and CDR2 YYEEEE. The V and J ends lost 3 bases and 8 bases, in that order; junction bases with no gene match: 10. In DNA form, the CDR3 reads TGTGCCAGCAGCTCAACCGGGACAGCTGACGGCTACACCTTC. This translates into CASSSTGTADGYTF.